Listed here are 18 T cell receptor beta chains from one sample, sequenced in a study of patients and donors after allogeneic stem cell transplantation. TCRdb used MiXCR to reprocess the RT-PCR reads, holding one entry per CDR3 protein. The sample contains about 960,000 distinct CDR3 sequences, roughly 18% of which appear only once. The material sequenced was blood, either unsorted or a sorted T cell fraction (not recorded which). These receptors all come from a human donor who was either an allogeneic HSCT recipient or a stem cell or donor lymphocyte infusion donor (not recorded which). It is not recorded whose cells these are; they may come from a transplant donor.

Ten or more counts support this clonotype. The rearrangement uses TRBV5-1 and TRBJ1-1; 11 bases are shared with TRBD1. The CDR3 contains 16 residues. V lost 3 bases and J lost 4; bases outside the gene matches: 8. Per germline, CDR1 SGHRS and CDR2 YFSETQ. The CDR3 protein is CASSSPAGTGGTEAFF. The CDR3 bases are TGCGCCAGCAGCTCCCCCGCCGGGACAGGGGGCACTGAAGCTTTCTTT.

This chain joins TRBV20-1 and TRBJ1-2; no clear D. This CDR3 is built from 15 residues. CDR1 and CDR2 (germline): DFQATT, SNEGSKA (reference sequence). V shed 5 bases and J shed 0 bases, with 16 bases lying between them. The CDR3 reads CSADDSREANYGYTF. The CDR3 coding sequence is TGCAGTGCTGACGACTCGCGGGAAGCTAACTATGGCTACACCTTC.

This chain connects TRBV12-3 or TRBV12-4 to TRBJ2-5; the match to TRBD1 covers 7 bases. The J segment lost 2 bases and the V segment lost 7 bases, leaving 10 bases of the junction unmatched. This CDR3 contains 15 residues. CDR3 sequence reads: CASTFGTELQETQYF. For the CDR3, the DNA is TGTGCCAGCACCTTCGGGACAGAACTACAAGAGACCCAGTACTTC.

This clonotype has just a few counts. The V call is TRBV12-3 or TRBV12-4, the J call TRBJ1-2; no definite D call. Trimming stripped 3 bases from V and 5 bases from J, with 13 bases between. CDR3 length equals 14 residues. The CDR3, as DNA: TGTGCCAGCAGTTTGGGCAGATGGGGTTATGGCTACACCTTC. Encoded protein: CASSLGRWGYGYTF.

In its sample, this clonotype was seen a few times. The chain employs TRBV20-1 and TRBJ2-3, with 11 bases aligning to TRBD2. CDR1 DFQATT and CDR2 SNEGSKA come from the germline V gene (reference sequence). The CDR3 sequence is 17 residues long. V shed 4 bases and J 4 bases; nucleotides not matched to a gene: 13. The CDR3: CSATRLAGWYESDTQYF. In DNA form, the CDR3 reads TGCAGTGCTACTAGACTAGCGGGATGGTATGAGTCAGATACGCAGTATTTT.

This clonotype turned up a few times. The chain links TRBV5-1 to TRBJ1-1, with D tentatively TRBD1 (5 bases). V lost 3 bases and J lost 1, with 13 bases in between. The CDR3 covers 15 residues. Germline CDR1 reads SGHRS; CDR2 reads YFSETQ. CDR3 sequence reads: CASSWLGRGNTEAFF. The CDR3 bases are TGCGCCAGCAGCTGGTTGGGACGGGGGAACACTGAAGCTTTCTTT.

This clonotype was found a few times. The chain carries TRBV6-1 and TRBJ1-4; D call uncertain. The CDR3 runs 13 residues. Trimming removed 6 bases at V and 3 bases at J, with 8 bases between. The germline CDR1 and CDR2 sequences are MNHNS and SASEGT. In DNA, the CDR3 is TGTGCCAGCAGCAGATCTCCTAATGAAAAACTGTTTTTT. Its protein product is CASSRSPNEKLFF.

This clonotype occurred a few times. The chain links TRBV6-2 or TRBV6-3 to TRBJ1-1; D unresolved. Trimming left V 2 bases short and J 0 bases short, with 7 bases between. The CDR3 consists of 14 residues. The germline CDR1 and CDR2 sequences are MNHEY and SVGEGT. The CDR3 region has the DNA TGTGCCAGCAGTTACGAATTCATGAACACTGAAGCTTTCTTT. It encodes CASSYEFMNTEAFF.

The chain employs TRBV5-5 and TRBJ2-7, with 9 bases identical to TRBD1. The germline CDR1 and CDR2 sequences are SGHKS and YYEKEE (reference sequence). CDR3 length: 14 residues. With 5 bases clipped from V and 5 bases from J, the junction kept 8 bases outside the gene matches. The CDR3 nucleotides read TGTGCCAGCAGACGGGACAGGGAGAAAGACGAGCAGTACTTC. This encodes CASRRDREKDEQYF.

This clonotype was seen a handful of times. The chain carries TRBV20-1 and TRBJ2-3; 10 bases match TRBD2. CDR1 and CDR2 from the germline V gene are DFQATT and SNEGSKA (reference sequence). V dropped 5 bases and J dropped 4; count of bases not matched to a gene: 6. The CDR3 consists of 14 residues. The CDR3 DNA follows: TGCAGTGCTCCAGCAGCGGGGGGGCCAGATACGCAGTATTTT. Protein product: CSAPAAGGPDTQYF.

This clonotype came up a few times. The chain carries TRBV4-2 and TRBJ2-7, with D possibly being TRBD1 (6 bases). The V end was cut by 1 base, the J end by 0 bases, with 7 bases between. CDR3 length: 14 residues. Germline V gene data show CDR1 as LGHNA and CDR2 as YNFKEQ. DNA for the CDR3: TGTGCCAGCAGCCAAGGGGACACCTCCTACGAGCAGTACTTC. Encoded protein: CASSQGDTSYEQYF.

The genes are TRBV3-1 and TRBJ2-7; the match to TRBD2 covers 10 bases. Trimming at V came to 3 bases and at J to 1 base, leaving 6 bases not matched to a gene. The CDR3 extends over 16 amino acids. In germline, CDR1 is LGHDT, CDR2 YNNKEL (reference sequence). CDR3 nucleotide sequence: TGTGCCAGCAGCCAGGGGACTAGCGCTTGGTCCTACGAGCAGTACTTC. The encoded protein is CASSQGTSAWSYEQYF.

This clonotype was found a few times. The rearrangement joins TRBV5-1 to TRBJ1-1, with D perhaps TRBD1 (5 bases). Germline V lookup: CDR1 SGHRS, CDR2 YFSETQ. CDR3 length equals 16 residues. V shed 0 bases and J shed 3 bases, with 15 bases lying between them. The CDR3 DNA follows: TGCGCCAGCAGCTTGGCCGGAGGCAGGGCGTACACTGAAGCTTTCTTT. Its protein is CASSLAGGRAYTEAFF.

The sample holds many counts of this clonotype. The chain uses TRBV12-3 or TRBV12-4 and TRBJ1-5, with 7 positions matching TRBD1. The length of the CDR3 is 14 residues. The V and J ends lost 6 bases and 5 bases, in that order; junction bases with no gene match: 7. CDR3 loop: CASRHDREDQPQHF. DNA for the CDR3: TGTGCCAGCAGACACGACAGGGAGGATCAGCCCCAGCATTTT.

This clonotype has a handful of counts. The J gene is TRBJ2-3, the V gene TRBV12-3 or TRBV12-4; 7 bases line up with TRBD2. This CDR3 has 15 residues. V lost 7 bases and J lost 2; bases outside the gene matches: 9. The CDR3 bases are TGTGCCAGCAATCCGGGAGGCACCTACACAGATACGCAGTATTTT. Translation gives CASNPGGTYTDTQYF.

Only a few counts were recorded for this clonotype. The rearrangement links TRBV9 to TRBJ2-7; D might be TRBD1 (5 bases). The CDR3 contains 14 residues. V lost 1 base, J lost 4 bases, and 12 bases lay in between. Germline V gene data show CDR1 as SGDLS and CDR2 as YYNGEE. The DNA of the CDR3 is TGTGCCAGCAGCGTAAATCAGGGCGGTTACGAGCAGTACTTC. Translating gives CASSVNQGGYEQYF.

Comment on this clonotype: One end of the junction does not line up with germline, which may come from a read error. The chain carries TRBV7-9 and TRBJ2-3; D may be TRBD2 (7 bases). This CDR3 is built from 14 residues. From germline, CDR1 is SEHNR and CDR2 FQNEAQ (reference sequence). CDR3 sequence reads: CASSFRGDTDTQYF. The CDR3 bases are TGTGCCAGCAGCTTTCGGGGGGACACAGATACGCAGTATTTC.

This clonotype was seen a handful of times. The chain links TRBV4-3 to TRBJ2-1; D ambiguous. CDR3 length: 16 residues. The ends were cut back, 0 bases at V and 0 bases at J, with 9 bases in the middle. The germline V gene encodes CDR1 LGHNA and CDR2 YSLEER. The CDR3 loop is CASSQELKSSYNEQFF. The CDR3 DNA reads as TGCGCCAGCAGCCAAGAATTGAAGAGCTCCTACAATGAGCAGTTCTTC.